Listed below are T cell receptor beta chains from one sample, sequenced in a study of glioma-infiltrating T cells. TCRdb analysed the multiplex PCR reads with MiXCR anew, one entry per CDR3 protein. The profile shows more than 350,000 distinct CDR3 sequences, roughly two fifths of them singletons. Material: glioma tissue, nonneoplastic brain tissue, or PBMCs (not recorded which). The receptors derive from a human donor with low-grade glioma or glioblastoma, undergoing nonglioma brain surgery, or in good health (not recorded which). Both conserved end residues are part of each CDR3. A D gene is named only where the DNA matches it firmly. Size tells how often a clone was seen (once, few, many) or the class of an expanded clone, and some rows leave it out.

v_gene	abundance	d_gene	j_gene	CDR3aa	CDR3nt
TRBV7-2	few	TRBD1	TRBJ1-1	CASSLRTGEAFF	TGTGCCAGCAGCTTACGGACAGGGGAAGCTTTCTTT
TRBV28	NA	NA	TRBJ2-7	CASTHRSSYEQYF	TGTGCCAGCACCCATCGGAGCTCCTACGAGCAGTACTTC
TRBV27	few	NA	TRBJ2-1	CASSVLYAYNEQFF	TGTGCCAGCAGCGTGTTATATGCCTACAATGAGCAGTTCTTC
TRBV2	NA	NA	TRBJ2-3	CASSDPNRGTDTQYF	TGTGCCAGCAGTGATCCGAACAGGGGCACAGATACGCAGTATTTT
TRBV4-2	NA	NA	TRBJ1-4	CASSQDVRSEKLFF	TGTGCCAGCAGCCAAGATGTCAGGTCTGAAAAACTGTTTTTT
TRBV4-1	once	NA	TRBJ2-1	CASSQWVDPRGEQFF	TGCGCCAGCAGCCAGTGGGTAGACCCACGAGGGGAGCAGTTCTTC
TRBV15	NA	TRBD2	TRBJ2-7	CATSRDPGTTYEQYF	TGTGCCACCAGCAGAGATCCTGGGACTACCTACGAGCAGTACTTC
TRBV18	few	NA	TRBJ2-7	CASKPVRGGEQYF	TGTGCCAGCAAACCGGTTCGGGGTGGGGAGCAGTACTTC
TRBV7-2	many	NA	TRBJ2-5	CASSLAREETQYF	TGTGCCAGCAGCTTAGCCCGCGAGGAGACCCAGTACTTC
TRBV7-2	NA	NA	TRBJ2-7	CASSKRGVNEQYF	TGTGCTTCTTCAAAAAGGGGGGTCAACGAGCAGTACTTC
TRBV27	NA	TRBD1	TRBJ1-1	CASTLSGGRVWAFF	TGTGCCAGCACTTTATCAGGGGGGAGGGTTTGGGCTTTCTTT
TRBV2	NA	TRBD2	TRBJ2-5	CASSFSGTLQETQYF	TGTGCCAGCAGCTTTAGCGGGACCCTCCAAGAGACCCAGTACTTC
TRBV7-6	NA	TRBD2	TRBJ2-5	CASSSLGGLGKTQYF	TGTGCTAGCAGCTCCCTGGGAGGGCTTGGCAAGACCCAGTACTTC
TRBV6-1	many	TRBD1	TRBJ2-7	CASLKTGSYEQYF	TGTGCCAGCTTAAAGACAGGGTCCTACGAGCAGTACTTC
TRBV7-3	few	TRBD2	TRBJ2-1	CASSLGGLNEQFF	TGTGCCAGCAGCTTGGGAGGGCTCAATGAGCAGTTCTTC
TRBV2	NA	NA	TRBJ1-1	CASRSGPNTEAFF	TGTGCCAGCAGGTCCGGACCCAACACTGAAGCTTTCTTT
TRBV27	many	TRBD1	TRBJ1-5	CASSLGWGRGVDQPQHF	TGTGCCAGCAGTTTAGGATGGGGCAGGGGGGTAGATCAGCCCCAGCATTTT
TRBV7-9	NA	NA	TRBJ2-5	CASSLAGGRFETQYF	TGTGCCAGCAGCTTAGCGGGCGGGCGATTCGAGACCCAGTACTTC
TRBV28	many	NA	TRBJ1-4	CASSFFGQGKLFF	TGTGCCAGCAGTTTTTTTGGACAAGGGAAACTGTTTTTT
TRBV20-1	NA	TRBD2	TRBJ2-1	CSANPTSGNCNEQFF	TGCAGTGCGAACCCGACTAGCGGGAACTGCAATGAGCAGTTCTTC
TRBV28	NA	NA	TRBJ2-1	CASSLTGIAEQFF	TGTGCCAGCAGTTTAACCGGGATTGCCGAGCAGTTCTTC
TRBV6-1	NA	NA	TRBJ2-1	CAISEGGIGNEQFF	TGTGCCATCAGTGAAGGGGGAATTGGCAATGAGCAGTTCTTC
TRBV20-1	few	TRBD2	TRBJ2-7	CSARQGLAGGEQYF	TGCAGTGCTAGACAGGGACTAGCGGGAGGAGAGCAGTACTTC
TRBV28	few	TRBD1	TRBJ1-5	CASSLSIGQGKGQPQHF	TGTGCCAGCAGTTTGTCCATCGGACAGGGAAAGGGTCAGCCCCAGCATTTT
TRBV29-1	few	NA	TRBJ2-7	CSVARAHEQYF	TGCAGCGTTGCCAGGGCCCACGAGCAGTACTTC
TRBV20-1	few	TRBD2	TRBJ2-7	CSAQGAGGPDEQYF	TGCAGTGCCCAAGGGGCGGGAGGGCCCGACGAGCAGTACTTC
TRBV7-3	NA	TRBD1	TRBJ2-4	CASSLGGDRGAKNIQYF	TGTGCCAGCAGCTTAGGCGGAGACAGGGGTGCCAAAAACATTCAGTACTTC
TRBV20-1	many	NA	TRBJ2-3	CSASEAGTDTQYF	TGCAGTGCTAGTGAGGCGGGAACAGATACGCAGTATTTT
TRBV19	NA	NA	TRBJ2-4	CASSWDTLAKNIQYF	TGTGCCAGTAGTTGGGACACTTTAGCCAAAAACATACAGTACTTC
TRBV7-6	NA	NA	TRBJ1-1	CASSLALGTTEAFF	TGTGCCAGCAGCTTAGCGCTAGGGACCACTGAAGCTTTCTTT
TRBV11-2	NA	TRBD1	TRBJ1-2	CASTPTGVLYGYTF	TGTGCCAGCACCCCGACAGGGGTTCTATATGGCTACACCTTC
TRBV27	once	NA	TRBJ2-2	CARSFPPQGITGELFF	TGTGCCAGAAGTTTCCCCCCCCAGGGGATCACCGGGGAGCTGTTTTTT
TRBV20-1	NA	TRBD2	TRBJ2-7	CSASGRPSYEQYF	TGCAGTGCTAGCGGGAGGCCCTCCTACGAGCAGTACTTC
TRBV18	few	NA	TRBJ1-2	CASSRGEGEGYTF	TGTGCCAGCTCACGGGGGGAAGGTGAAGGCTACACCTTC
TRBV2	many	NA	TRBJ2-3	CASSEDPSTDTQYF	TGTGCCAGCAGTGAGGATCCATCCACAGATACGCAGTATTTT
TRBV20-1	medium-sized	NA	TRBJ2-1	CSAREVGHSSSYNEQFF	TGCAGTGCTAGAGAGGTCGGACACTCGAGCTCCTACAATGAGCAGTTCTTC
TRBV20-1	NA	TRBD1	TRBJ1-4	CSALTGRVGTNEKLFF	TGCAGTGCCTTGACAGGGAGGGTTGGAACTAATGAAAAACTGTTTTTT
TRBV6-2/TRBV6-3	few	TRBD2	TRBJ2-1	CASGGSVSSYNEQFF	TGTGCCAGCGGCGGGAGCGTCAGCTCCTACAATGAGCAGTTCTTC
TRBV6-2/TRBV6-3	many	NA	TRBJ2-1	CASSYFRINEQFF	TGTGCCAGCAGTTATTTTCGTATCAATGAGCAGTTCTTC
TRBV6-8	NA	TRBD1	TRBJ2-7	CASSLKWTGANEQYF	TGTGCCAGCTCCTTAAAGTGGACAGGGGCCAACGAGCAGTACTTC
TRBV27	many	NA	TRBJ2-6	CASRGTYSGANVLTF	TGTGCCAGCAGGGGGACCTACTCTGGGGCCAACGTCCTGACTTTC
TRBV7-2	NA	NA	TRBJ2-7	CASSLSSGGSNEQYF	TGTGCCAGCAGCTTGTCTTCAGGTGGGAGTAACGAGCAGTACTTC
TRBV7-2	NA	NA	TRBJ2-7	CASSLDGDTFYEQYF	TGTGCCAGCAGCTTAGACGGGGACACCTTTTACGAGCAGTACTTC
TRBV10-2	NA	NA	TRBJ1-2	CASCRDLLKSYTF	TGCGCCAGCTGCCGGGACCTACTGAAGAGCTACACCTTC
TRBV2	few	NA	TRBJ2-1	CASRALSGTYNEQFF	TGTGCCAGCAGGGCCTTGAGCGGCACCTACAATGAGCAGTTCTTC
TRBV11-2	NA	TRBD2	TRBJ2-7	CASSLSPPSGYFATEQYF	TGTGCCAGCAGCTTATCCCCCCCTAGCGGGTACTTTGCCACCGAGCAGTACTTC
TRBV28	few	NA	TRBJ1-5	CASTIRGGRGNQPQHF	TGTGCCAGCACTATCCGGGGCGGGAGAGGCAATCAGCCCCAGCATTTT
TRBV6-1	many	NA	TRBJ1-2	CASSEVRVRWISLGYTF	TGTGCCAGCAGTGAAGTTAGAGTCAGATGGATTTCCCTTGGCTACACCTTC
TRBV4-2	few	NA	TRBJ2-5	CASSQDSGHGETQYF	TGTGCCAGCAGCCAAGATAGCGGACACGGGGAGACCCAGTACTTC
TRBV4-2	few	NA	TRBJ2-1	CASSQVAQGPLKHEQFF	TGTGCCAGCAGCCAAGTGGCTCAGGGCCCCCTAAAACATGAGCAGTTCTTC
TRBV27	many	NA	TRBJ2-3	CASSIDGTGTDTQYF	TGTGCCAGCAGTATCGACGGGACTGGCACAGATACGCAGTATTTT
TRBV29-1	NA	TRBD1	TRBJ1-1	CSFGTGSTEAFF	TGCAGCTTCGGGACAGGGTCGACTGAAGCTTTCTTT
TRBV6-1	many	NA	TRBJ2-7	CASSPLAYEQYF	TGTGCCAGCAGTCCCCTAGCCTACGAGCAGTACTTC
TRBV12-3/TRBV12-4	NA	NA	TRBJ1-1	CASSLGGQAEAFF	TGTGCCAGCAGTCTGGGGGGGCAAGCTGAAGCTTTCTTT
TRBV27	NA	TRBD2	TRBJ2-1	CASSFGGSSYEQFF	TGTGCCAGCAGTTTTGGCGGGAGCTCCTACGAGCAGTTCTTC
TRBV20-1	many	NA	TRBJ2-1	CSAPPPPAYNEQFF	TGCAGTGCCCCCCCTCCCCCAGCCTACAATGAGCAGTTCTTC